Each of the 7 T cell receptor beta chains below was sequenced from the same sample in a study of blood T cell repertoires in COVID-19. Using immunoSEQ multiplex PCR, the repertoire was profiled, and TCRdb retains in-frame clones only, with some absent. Counted here are roughly 390,000 clones, 85% occurring once; the ten biggest clones make up about 3.6%. Sequencing was done on a sample of peripheral blood. The receptors were gathered from a young woman with acute or convalescent COVID-19.

This clone was detected a few times. V gene TRBV2 combines with J gene TRBJ2-4; TRBD1 agrees at 9 bases. Germline V lookup: CDR1 SNHLY, CDR2 FYNNEI. This CDR3 is 12 amino acids long. With 3 bases clipped from V and 9 bases from J, the junction kept 0 bases outside the gene matches. Here the CDR3 DNA reads TGTGCCAGCAGTGAGGGACAGGGCATTCAGTACTTC. Protein sequence: CASSEGQGIQYF.

This clone came up once. The chain has TRBV27 and TRBJ2-7; possible D gene TRBD2, 6 bases. CDR3 length: 13 amino acids. V lost 8 bases and J 3 bases, leaving 14 bases between the germline ends. Germline-derived CDR1 and CDR2 are MNHEY and SMNVEV (reference sequence). The CDR3 DNA sequence: TGTGCCAGCGGCGGGGAGGCCCACTACGAGCAGTACTTC. Protein: CASGGEAHYEQYF.

The V and J genes are TRBV2 and TRBJ2-5; perhaps TRBD2 as D (5 bases). Germline V gives CDR1 SNHLY, CDR2 FYNNEI. Trimming shortened V by 3 bases and J by 5 bases, and 10 bases separated the two germline ends. The CDR3 runs to 13 residues. The CDR3 nucleotides are TGTGCCAGCAGTGAGACGCGAGGGGAGACCCAGTACTTC. This encodes CASSETRGETQYF.

The V call is TRBV6-1, the J call TRBJ1-6; D may be TRBD1 (6 bases). The CDR3 sequence is 15 residues long. The V and J ends lost 2 bases and 11 bases respectively, with 16 bases between them. The V gene's germline CDR1 is MNHNS and CDR2 SASEGT. Written as DNA, the CDR3 is TGTGCCAGCAGTGAACCGACAGGCCCCGGGGCACCCCTCCACTTT. Translating it yields CASSEPTGPGAPLHF.

This chain links TRBV19 with TRBJ1-5; D is ambiguous. CDR1 is LNHDA, CDR2 SQIVND, per germline (reference sequence). There are 16 residues in the CDR3. Between the trimmed V and J ends, which lost 7 bases and 0 bases, there was a span of 16 bases. In DNA, the CDR3 is TGTGCCAGTACCGGAACGACGGAGTATAGCAATCAGCCCCAGCATTTT. Translating it yields CASTGTTEYSNQPQHF.

The rearrangement links TRBV9 to TRBJ1-5; D not certain. Germline CDR1 reads SGDLS; CDR2 reads YYNGEE. The CDR3 has 15 residues. V lost 0 bases to trimming and J lost 1 base, with 8 bases between them. The CDR3 region is CASSVEGGSNQPQHF. CDR3 in DNA: TGTGCCAGCAGCGTAGAGGGAGGGAGCAATCAGCCCCAGCATTTT.

The chain is built from TRBV2 and TRBJ1-1; maybe TRBD1 (6 bases). Per the germline V gene, CDR1 is SNHLY and CDR2 is FYNNEI. The CDR3 has 15 amino acids. V lost 2 bases to trimming and J lost 1 base, with 11 bases between them. The CDR3 DNA follows: TGTGCCAGCAGTGAACAGCAACAGGGGAACACTGAAGCTTTCTTT. Translating it yields CASSEQQQGNTEAFF.